The 23 T cell receptor beta chains below come from one sample, sequenced in a study of blood T cell repertoires in COVID-19. Profiling relied on immunoSEQ multiplex PCR, and the TCRdb table lists in-frame clones only, not all of them. Of about 310,000 clones in the sample, more than 70% were seen once. Sequenced sample: peripheral blood. These receptors all stem from a woman between 50 and 59 years old who had recovered from COVID-19.

This clone was recorded only once. Other DNA sequences in the sample encode the same CDR3. The V call is TRBV4-2, the J call TRBJ2-3, with 7 bases identical to TRBD2. The ends lost 0 bases at V and 1 base at J; junction bases unmatched: 1. This CDR3 spans 15 amino acids. Germline assignment: CDR1 LGHNA and CDR2 YNFKEQ. CDR3 region: CASSQELAGTDTQYF. The CDR3 DNA sequence: TGTGCCAGCAGCCAAGAGCTAGCGGGCACAGATACGCAGTATTTT.

In its sample, this clone was seen once. The CDR3 sequence is CAISLGQTTDTQYF. The DNA for the CDR3 is TGTGCCATCAGTCTGGGACAGACCACAGATACGCAGTATTTT. The J gene is TRBJ2-3, the V gene TRBV10-3; 7 nucleotides line up with TRBD1. Germline V gene lookup returns CDR1 ENHRY and CDR2 SYGVKD. After removal of 5 bases from V and 2 bases from J, the junction contained 4 bases not matched to a gene. The CDR3 length is 14 residues.

The genes are TRBV7-2 and TRBJ2-7; 7 bases map to TRBD2. The J segment lost 4 bases and the V segment lost 7 bases, leaving 10 bases of the junction unmatched. Germline CDR1 reads SGHTA; CDR2 reads FQGNSA. The CDR3 runs 14 residues. The CDR3 here is CASTASLAVYEQYF. As DNA, the CDR3 is TGTGCCAGCACCGCTTCGCTAGCGGTATACGAGCAGTACTTC. Full variable domain (outside the CDR3, taken from reference TRBV7-2 and TRBJ2-7): GAGVSQSPSNKVTEKGKDVELRCDPISGHTALYWYRQSLGQGLEFLIYFQGNSAPDKSGLPSDRFSAERTGGSVSTLTIQRTQQEDSAVYLCASTASLAVYEQYFGPGTRLTVT.

The chain recombines TRBV20-1 with TRBJ2-7; D is perhaps TRBD2 (6 bases). In germline, CDR1 is DFQATT, CDR2 SNEGSKA (reference sequence). CDR3 length: 11 residues. V was clipped by 5 bases and J by 6 bases, with 11 bases between them. The chain's CDR3 is CSAFGGGEQYF. The CDR3 nucleotides are TGCAGTGCTTTCGGGGGTGGCGAGCAGTACTTC.

This clone showed up just a few times. J is TRBJ2-5 and V is TRBV6-2 or TRBV6-3, with 12 bases matching TRBD2. V lost 4 bases and J lost 5; bases outside the gene matches: 5. The CDR3 length is 15 residues. Per the germline V gene, CDR1 is MNHEY and CDR2 is SVGEGT. CDR3 in DNA: TGTGCCAGCAGTTCCACTAGCGGGGGGAGGGAGACCCAGTACTTC. It codes for CASSSTSGGRETQYF.

J is TRBJ1-6 and V is TRBV7-9, with 8 positions matching TRBD1. Germline V lookup: CDR1 SEHNR, CDR2 FQNEAQ (reference sequence). V gave up 1 base and J gave up 8 bases; unmatched junction bases: 1. This CDR3 region has 14 residues. CDR3 protein: CASSLEGQDSPLHF. The CDR3 DNA is TGTGCCAGCAGCTTAGAGGGACAGGATTCACCCCTCCACTTT.

The V and J genes are TRBV28 and TRBJ1-1; TRBD1 is a possible D gene (5 bases). The germline CDR1 and CDR2 sequences are MDHEN and SYDVKM. V shed 7 bases and J shed 1 base, with 19 bases lying between them. The CDR3 sequence is 16 residues long. DNA for the CDR3: TGTGCCAGCAAAGCTTCCTGGGGGGACCCGAACACTGAAGCTTTCTTT. Protein product: CASKASWGDPNTEAFF.

The CDR3 reads CASSLAQGNTGELFF. The CDR3 nucleotides are TGTGCCAGCAGCTTGGCCCAGGGTAACACCGGGGAGCTGTTTTTT. The rearrangement links TRBV5-4 to TRBJ2-2; tentative D call: TRBD1 (5 bases). This CDR3 is 15 amino acids long. Germline V gene sequence: CDR1 SGHNT, CDR2 YYREEE (reference sequence). Trimming pared 0 bases from V and 2 bases from J, leaving 8 bases between.

V gene TRBV4-1 combines with J gene TRBJ1-2; the D gene is possibly TRBD1 (5 bases). The CDR3 totals 15 residues. Trimming cost V 1 base and J 4 bases, with 13 bases left between them. Germline CDR1 MGHRA, CDR2 YSYEKL. CDR3 DNA: TGCGCCAGCAGCCAAGGTCAAGGGGCTTTCTATGGCTACACCTTC. Translated: CASSQGQGAFYGYTF.

This sequence joins TRBV6-6 and TRBJ2-1; D is uncertain. V lost 6 bases to trimming and J lost 6 bases, with 12 bases between them. The CDR3 is made up of 13 amino acids. Germline-derived CDR1 and CDR2 are MNHNY and SVGAGI (reference sequence). CDR3 amino acids: CASSPPGPNEQFF. For the CDR3, the DNA is TGTGCCAGCAGCCCCCCAGGTCCCAATGAGCAGTTCTTC.

V usage is TRBV7-2 and J usage is TRBJ2-7; D perhaps matches TRBD1 (6 bases). This CDR3 comprises 16 residues. V was shortened by 1 base and J by 0 bases, with 13 bases between the two germline ends. Germline CDR1 SGHTA, CDR2 FQGNSA. The CDR3 DNA reads TGTGCCAGCAGCTTAGGGGTGGGGGCTCCCTCCTACGAGCAGTACTTC. Translation gives CASSLGVGAPSYEQYF.

V gene TRBV6-1 combines with J gene TRBJ1-5, with D unclear. Germline V gene data show CDR1 as MNHNS and CDR2 as SASEGT. The CDR3 contains 12 residues. V was cut by 0 bases and J by 9 bases, with 6 bases left in between. The CDR3 DNA is TGTGCCAGCAGTGAAGCGCGCTGGCCCCAGCATTTT. Translation: CASSEARWPQHF.

This chain uses TRBV5-3 with TRBJ2-3; maybe TRBD2 (6 bases). TRBV5-3 is classed as an ORF, of uncertain function. V shed 4 bases and J shed 0 bases, with 9 bases lying between them. The CDR3 length is 14 residues. The CDR3 loop reads CARSGRGSTDTQYF. The CDR3 region has the DNA TGTGCCAGAAGCGGACGGGGGAGCACAGATACGCAGTATTTT.

This clone was recorded once. At one of its ends the junction is not consistent with the germline gene, which may arise from a read error. The genes are TRBV30 and TRBJ2-7; 7 positions match TRBD2. Looked up from germline, CDR1 is GTSNPN and CDR2 is SVGIG (reference sequence). The CDR3 extends over 14 amino acids. CDR3 sequence reads: CAWGVAGAPYEQYF. The DNA of the CDR3 is TGTGCCTGGGGTGTGGCGGGAGCCCCCTACGAGCAGTACTTC.

V is TRBV7-2 and J is TRBJ2-7, with 10 bases aligning to TRBD2. Germline assignment: CDR1 SGHTA and CDR2 FQGNSA. The V and J ends lost 4 bases and 4 bases, in that order; junction bases with no gene match: 4. CDR3 length equals 14 residues. The CDR3 DNA is TGTGCCAGCAGCTCGAGCGGGGGGGGTTACGAGCAGTACTTC. Translated: CASSSSGGGYEQYF.

This clone appeared a few times. CDR3 sequence (DNA): TGTGCCAGCACACAGGGGGCTGGCTACAATGAGCAGTTCTTC. Protein product: CASTQGAGYNEQFF. J is TRBJ2-1 and V is TRBV6-5; 9 positions agree with TRBD1. CDR3 length: 14 residues. Germline trimming cut 7 bases from V and 3 bases from J; bases unmatched to any gene: 4. Germline CDR1 reads MNHEY; CDR2 reads SVGAGI.

The chain combines TRBV24-1 with TRBJ1-5; D unresolved. This CDR3 has 18 amino acids. The V end lost 4 bases, the J end lost 0 bases, and 18 bases lay between the germline ends. Per the germline V gene, CDR1 is KGHDR and CDR2 is SFDVKD. CDR3 nucleotides: TGTGCCACCAGTGACCCCCCACAGTTCCCCTATAGCAATCAGCCCCAGCATTTT. It is translated as CATSDPPQFPYSNQPQHF.

The J gene is TRBJ2-5, the V gene TRBV7-9, with 9 bases matching TRBD2. The CDR3 contains 15 residues. CDR1 and CDR2 from the germline V gene are SEHNR and FQNEAQ (reference sequence). Trimming removed 5 bases from V and 5 bases from J; junction bases left unmatched: 9. The DNA of the CDR3 is TGTGCCAGCAGCCCCGGCGGGGGGGCGGGCGAGACCCAGTACTTC. It translates to CASSPGGGAGETQYF.

The genes are TRBV6-5 and TRBJ1-3, with 11 nucleotides matching TRBD1. The CDR3 has 15 residues. Losses at the gene ends were 6 bases for V and 3 bases for J; bases not matched to a gene: 4. CDR1 is MNHEY and CDR2 is SVGAGI in the germline V gene. CDR3 in amino acids: CASRVGQGVGNTIYF. The CDR3 bases are TGTGCCAGCAGGGTGGGACAGGGGGTTGGAAACACCATATATTTT.

V gene TRBV5-1 combines with J gene TRBJ2-3, with D perhaps matching TRBD2 (5 bases). The germline CDR1 and CDR2 sequences are SGHRS and YFSETQ. This CDR3 region has 18 residues. Trimming stripped 1 base from V and 0 bases from J, with 18 bases between. Here the CDR3 reads CASSLSSWRATSTDTQYF. Here the CDR3 DNA reads TGCGCCAGCAGCTTGAGTTCATGGCGGGCGACTAGCACAGATACGCAGTATTTT.

This clone was counted only a few times. The J gene is TRBJ1-5, the V gene TRBV14, with 7 bases aligning to TRBD1. There are 14 residues in the CDR3. Trimming cost V 6 bases and J 6 bases; bases outside gene matches: 8. Germline CDR1 is SGHDN and CDR2 is FVKESK. The CDR3 nucleotides are TGTGCCAGCAGTCAGGGGGGACTGGCTCAGCCCCAGCATTTT. Residues: CASSQGGLAQPQHF.

In its sample, this clone was seen a few times. The chain recombines TRBV4-3 with TRBJ1-5, with no clear D. CDR1 and CDR2 from the germline V gene are LGHNA and YSLEER. CDR3 length: 17 residues. V lost 0 bases and J lost 2, with 14 bases in between. The CDR3 region is CASSQDRWPGGNQPQHF. CDR3 sequence (DNA): TGCGCCAGCAGCCAAGATCGGTGGCCCGGGGGCAATCAGCCCCAGCATTTT.

This chain uses TRBV28 with TRBJ1-5; tentative D call: TRBD1 (6 bases). Trimming left V 5 bases short and J 8 bases short, with 22 bases between. CDR3 length: 16 residues. Germline loops: CDR1 MDHEN, CDR2 SYDVKM. CDR3 loop: CASSVTGTPWEKPQHF. CDR3 coding DNA: TGTGCCAGCAGTGTCACCGGGACACCTTGGGAGAAGCCCCAGCATTTT.